These 4 T cell receptor beta chains were sequenced from one sample in a study of blood T cells in healthy people across ages (dated by TCRdb to between 2014 and 2017). Library prep was done by 5' RACE. Sequencing was performed on an Illumina HiSeq 2500. A second PCR of about 7 to 12 cycles was run with a J-beta primer mix and a sample-barcoded 5' primer. The public reads were reanalyzed by TCRdb: fastp trimming at Q25, MiXCR alignment, in-frame beta chains only. A single entry per CDR3 protein holds the most common genes and DNA from its merged rows. This sample comprises some 1.4 million distinct CDR3 sequences, around 39% of them detected only once. The ten biggest clones cover 7.9% of the sample. Sequenced input: blood. The receptors stem from a woman in her late teens or twenties in good health.

The chain carries TRBV12-3 or TRBV12-4 and TRBJ2-3; 12 bases line up with TRBD2. Trimming removed 5 bases from V and 2 bases from J; junction bases left unmatched: 11. The CDR3 covers 18 residues. CDR3 sequence (DNA): TGTGCCAGCAGTCTGAGACGGACTAGCGGGGCCCTCACAGATACGCAGTATTTT. It specifies CASSLRRTSGALTDTQYF.

The CDR3 loop is CASSGPGTLEETQYF. CDR3 in DNA: TGTGCCAGCAGTGGACCCGGGACACTGGAAGAGACCCAGTACTTC. The genes are TRBV6-5 and TRBJ2-5; perhaps TRBD1 as D (6 bases). V shed 5 bases and J shed 3 bases, with 16 bases lying between them. The germline CDR1 and CDR2 sequences are MNHEY and SVGAGI. CDR3 length equals 15 residues.

This clonotype turned up a few times. The chain uses TRBV4-1 and TRBJ2-3; 11 bases match TRBD2. There are 19 residues in the CDR3. CDR1 is MGHRA, CDR2 YSYEKL, per germline. V lost 3 bases, J lost 0 bases, and 11 bases stayed unmatched. The CDR3 reads CASSHPLAGDPTSTDTQYF. The CDR3 nucleotides are TGCGCCAGCAGCCATCCACTAGCGGGGGACCCGACTAGCACAGATACGCAGTATTTT.

The gene calls are TRBV3-1 and TRBJ2-7; 8 nucleotides line up with TRBD1. The CDR3 contains 16 residues. Germline lookup yields CDR1 LGHDT and CDR2 YNNKEL (reference sequence). The V gene end was trimmed by 4 bases and the J gene end by 12 bases; junction bases not matched to a gene: 20. CDR3 protein: CASSPRSRTGPSKLYF. CDR3 in DNA: TGTGCCAGCAGCCCTAGATCTAGGACAGGGCCATCTAAATTGTACTTC.